This T cell receptor beta chain was identified during a study of CD8 T cells in Susac syndrome. Reverse transcription of about 0.45 to 1 ug RNA was performed with random hexamers. Multiplex PCR with immunoSEQ amplified the TCR beta CDR3 across 54 Vbeta and 13 Jbeta. Each CDR3 protein gets one entry after TCRdb re-called the immunoSEQ multiplex PCR reads with MiXCR. The repertoire consists of roughly 400,000 distinct CDR3 sequences, with more than 80% occurring once and the leading ten covering around 0.12%. CD8+ and CD4+ T cells circulating in blood were sequenced for TCR beta. Negative isolation yielded CD4+ and CD8+ T cells, and FACS enriched TEMRA cells. V lost 0 bases, J lost 0 bases, and 20 bases lay in between. Germline lookup yields CDR1 MNHEY and CDR2 SVGEGT. CDR3 size: 19 residues.

The sequence came from a human donor with multiple sclerosis. Sequencing used CD8+ T cells from PBMCs. V gene TRBV6-2 or TRBV6-3 combines with J gene TRBJ1-1; D ambiguous. In DNA, the CDR3 is TGTGCCAGCAGTTACTCGCTAGGGTCCGTTCAGGTCATGAACACTGAAGCTTTCTTT. Translating it yields CASSYSLGSVQVMNTEAFF.